The 4 T cell receptor beta chains in this list originate from one sample, sequenced in a study of neurological immune-mediated disorders. TCRdb independently ran MiXCR on the 5' RACE reads; one entry per CDR3 protein. The repertoire holds 50,000 or so distinct CDR3 sequences, with 25% as singletons. Input material: PBMCs. The source is a woman in her 70s in good health.

As to this clonotype: This may be a read error, as it is one base from a much larger clone. The V and J genes are TRBV7-7 and TRBJ1-1, with D possibly matching TRBD1 (6 bases). V lost 5 bases, J lost 8 bases, and 15 bases lay in between. CDR1 is SSHAT, CDR2 FNYEAQ, per germline (reference sequence). This CDR3 comprises 13 residues. The CDR3 DNA is TGTGCCAGCAGCACCTTGACAGGAGGAGAAGCTTTCTTT. Translated, it gives CASSTLTGGEAFF.

A few counts support this clonotype. The CDR3: CASSYGRRELFF. The CDR3 coding sequence is TGTGCCAGCAGCTACGGACGGCGGGAGCTGTTTTTT. The V gene is TRBV6-5, the J gene TRBJ2-2; D remains unclear. V was pared by 6 bases and J by 9 bases, with 11 bases between. Germline V CDR1 and CDR2: MNHEY, SVGAGI. The CDR3 loop spans 12 amino acids.

Here the CDR3 DNA reads TGTGCCAGCAGTGGGAGCGGGGGGCCCACAGATACGCAGTATTTT. Protein product: CASSGSGGPTDTQYF. The chain combines TRBV12-3 or TRBV12-4 with TRBJ2-3; the match to TRBD2 covers 9 bases. The CDR3 length is 15 residues. The trim removed 5 bases at V and 2 bases at J, leaving 5 bases unmatched.

The rearrangement uses TRBV7-2 and TRBJ2-7; D is undetermined. Germline V lookup: CDR1 SGHTA, CDR2 FQGNSA. The CDR3 is 15 amino acids. V was trimmed by 1 base and J by 2 bases, leaving 12 bases between them. The CDR3 DNA reads TGTGCCAGCAGCTTAGTTACCGGTGGAACCTACGAGCAGTACTTC. Residues: CASSLVTGGTYEQYF.